This T cell receptor beta chain was observed in a study of T cells in Graves' hyperthyroidism and ophthalmopathy (dated by TCRdb to between 2018 and 2021). About the investigation overall: Peripheral blood was collected at initial diagnosis, before any treatment. To identify distinguishing TCR V-J signatures, a discovery cohort of around 100 patients was used, comprising 40 to 45 with Graves' ophthalmopathy and some 60 with stable Graves' hyperthyroidism. An independent validation cohort of under 20 hyperthyroidism patients and about 15 patients who later progressed to ophthalmopathy tested prospective prediction of ophthalmopathy. The 85 to 100 discovery patients were divided at random into training and test sets in a 7:3 ratio. Thyroid tissue and blood T-cell repertoires from about six Graves' hyperthyroidism patients were also compared in the study. Once sampling was done, hyperthyroidism patients were given methimazole at a starting dose of 30 mg daily, whereas ophthalmopathy patients were given high-dose intravenous methylprednisolone. The paper reports TCR Vbeta CDR3 sequencing of roughly 140 peripheral blood samples: around 45 ophthalmopathy, fewer than 85 hyperthyroidism and approximately 17 progressor patients.

Results and caveats for the whole study, not just this receptor: Sample size was not statistically predetermined, and investigators were not blinded to group allocation. Most expanded thyroid clonotypes (frequency above 0.001) were also detected in blood, a finding suggesting that blood repertoires may reflect thyroid immune responses. In validation, the model predicted progression to ophthalmopathy a median of roughly 6.2 months before onset, with approximately 71% sensitivity and 72.22% specificity. Ophthalmopathy was separated from stable hyperthyroidism by a 13 V-J signature model, with approximately 90% sensitivity and about 84% specificity obtained in cross-validation and 80%/75% obtained in testing.

Stable Graves' hyperthyroidism was defined as the absence of progression to ophthalmopathy over 18 months of follow-up. The hyperthyroidism patients were between 18 and 65 years old and newly diagnosed, with a disease duration of less than 2 months. Patients with uncontrolled infections, other autoimmune diseases, pregnancy or lactation were excluded. Diagnoses relied on clinical symptoms, serum thyroxine and TRAb, thyroid ultrasound and orbital computed tomography. Ficoll-Paque density gradient centrifugation was used to isolate PBMCs from around 10 ml of fresh peripheral blood. Total RNA was extracted using Trizol reagent, and RNA quality was assessed on an Agilent 2100 Bioanalyzer. The TCR beta CDR3 regions were amplified from RNA transcripts. The TCR CDR3 was subjected to a first round of RT-PCR using the HTBI primer set and the Qiagen OneStep RT-PCR kit. A second multiplex PCR round built the libraries, followed by size selection and purification. The libraries were sequenced on an Illumina HiSeq2000 using paired-end 100 bp reads. The published analysis was carried out like this. Raw data were processed with SOAPnuke, discarding reads with adapters, uncalled bases, mean Phred below 15, or no exact constant-primer or identifier match. High-quality paired reads were merged using COPE v1.2.5, and each unique nucleotide sequence was defined as a clonotype. MiTCR v1.1 was used to align the clonotypes against IMGT TRBV, TRBD and TRBJ reference segments. Analysis was restricted to V-J combinations with a frequency above 0.0001, which covered over 98% of repertoires. The TCS score was defined as the ratio of F50 (clonal expansion) to E x V (chaos), calculated using BLOSUM62-based TCRdist between CDR3 peptides within each V-J. Welch's t-statistics and random forest reduced 500 to 550 V-J features to fewer than 15, which were used in a naive Bayes classifier (R e1071). TCRdb trimmed the raw reads at Q25, called clones with MiXCR and kept productive beta chains. Rows are unified per CDR3 protein, each entry keeping the most common DNA and genes. TCRdb, not the original authors, processed these V and J calls. For this sample the table gives 300,000 or so distinct CDR3 sequences, of which about 20% were detected only once. Together, the top ten hold around 50% of the sample.

Trimming at the junction amounts to 5 bases on V and 0 bases on J, and the germline ends lie 14 bases apart. The germline V gene supplies CDR1 MNHNS and CDR2 SASEGT. The CDR3 starts with the cysteine, ends with the phenylalanine, and has 16 residues. Only the CDR3 DNA stays, 48 bases, in frame from base 1. This clonotype was seen a few times. Its binding antigen is unknown. Qualities for individual bases were not recorded, and no much larger clone is one base off. This receptor chain uses TRBV6-1 and TRBJ1-5; TRBD1 is possibly the D segment (6 matching bases). Sequenced input: blood. The TCR sequence derives from a woman aged 45-59 years with Graves' hyperthyroidism. The nucleotide sequence reads TGTGCCAGCAGTCTTTCCTGGGACAATAGCAATCAGCCCCAGCATTTT. This translates into CASSLSWDNSNQPQHF.